The 10 T cell receptor beta chains listed next were all sequenced from one sample in a study of CD4+ T cells in melanoma. The protocol was immunoSEQ multiplex PCR, while the TCRdb copy is restricted to in-frame clones and leaves out a portion. The repertoire has more than 20,000 clones, roughly 80% of them found once; the top ten carry about 4%. Sequencing input: cells from a culture (not recorded whether cultured in vitro). Every receptor here comes from a human donor with melanoma.

The rearrangement links TRBV7-9 to TRBJ2-4, with 7 bases fitting TRBD2. The CDR3 extends over 12 amino acids. V dropped 5 bases and J dropped 8; count of bases not matched to a gene: 3. Germline loops: CDR1 SEHNR, CDR2 FQNEAQ (reference sequence). Here the CDR3 reads CASSPRGDIQYF. The CDR3 nucleotides read TGTGCCAGCAGCCCACGGGGGGACATTCAGTACTTC.

The CDR3 coding sequence is TGTGCCAGCAGCTTGAAGACAGCTACAGAAAAGGAAGAGACCCAGTACTTC. This translates into CASSLKTATEKEETQYF. V gene TRBV5-6 combines with J gene TRBJ2-5; tentative D call: TRBD1 (5 bases). This CDR3 has 17 residues. CDR1 and CDR2 (germline): SGHDT, YYEEEE. With 1 base removed from V and 3 bases from J, the gap between germline ends came to 19 bases. The full variable domain, rest sourced from reference TRBV5-6 and TRBJ2-5, is DAGVTQSPTHLIKTRGQQVTLRCSPKSGHDTVSWYQQALGQGPQFIFQYYEEEERQRGNFPDRFSGHQFPNYSSELNVNALLLGDSALYLCASSLKTATEKEETQYFGPGTRLLVL.

The V and J genes are TRBV6-4 and TRBJ2-1; possible D gene TRBD1, 6 bases. With 8 bases removed from V and 5 bases from J, the gap between germline ends came to 31 bases. The length of the CDR3 is 19 residues. Germline CDR1 reads MRHNA; CDR2 reads SNTAGT. The DNA of the CDR3 is TGTGCCAGCGTCCGGACAGCCGGGACGCCACGAAAGGGTCACAATGAGCAGTTCTTC. It translates to CASVRTAGTPRKGHNEQFF.

The rearrangement links TRBV30 to TRBJ1-3, with unresolved D. V was shortened by 3 bases and J by 0 bases, with 6 bases between the two germline ends. The CDR3 spans 13 residues. Per the germline V gene, CDR1 is GTSNPN and CDR2 is SVGIG (reference sequence). The DNA of the CDR3 is TGTGCCTGGAGGAAGACCTCTGGAAACACCATATATTTT. It translates to CAWRKTSGNTIYF.

The rearrangement uses TRBV5-1 and TRBJ2-3, with D possibly TRBD1 on 6 matching bases. The V end was cut by 7 bases, the J end by 2 bases, with 14 bases between. The germline CDR1 and CDR2 sequences are SGHRS and YFSETQ. This CDR3 contains 14 residues. DNA for the CDR3: TGCGCCAGCGGGATGACAGGCCACACAGATACGCAGTATTTT. As protein: CASGMTGHTDTQYF.

The genes are TRBV19 and TRBJ2-3; TRBD1 is a possible D gene (6 bases). Deletions cut 6 bases from V and 4 bases from J, with 11 bases between. This CDR3 comprises 13 residues. The V gene's germline CDR1 is LNHDA and CDR2 SQIVND (reference sequence). CDR3 sequence reads: CASRGTQADTQYF. DNA for the CDR3: TGTGCCAGTAGAGGGACACAGGCAGATACGCAGTATTTT.

This clone was counted between two and nine times. The chain links TRBV29-1 to TRBJ2-1, with D possibly being TRBD1 (6 bases). Germline CDR1 and CDR2: SQVTM and ANQGSEA. CDR3 size: 14 residues. Trimming pared 7 bases from V and 2 bases from J, leaving 15 bases between. CDR3 sequence (DNA): TGCAGCGCCGAAACAGGGATTACCTACAATGAGCAGTTCTTC. As protein: CSAETGITYNEQFF.

Details on this clone: At one of its ends the junction is not consistent with the germline gene, which may arise from a read error. The chain links TRBV7-3 to TRBJ2-7; 8 bases are shared with TRBD1. Germline lookup yields CDR1 SGHTA and CDR2 FQGTGA. This CDR3 has 15 amino acids. CDR3 bases: TGCGCCAGCAGCTTAACAAAGGGACAGGCCTACGAGCAGTACTTC. Its translation: CASSLTKGQAYEQYF.

The V and J genes are TRBV2 and TRBJ1-4, with 7 bases that match TRBD1. V lost 8 bases to trimming and J lost 8 bases; unmatched junction nucleotides: 2. CDR1 SNHLY and CDR2 FYNNEI come from the germline V gene. The CDR3 totals 11 residues. The CDR3 loop is CASRTGEKLFF. The CDR3 DNA follows: TGTGCCAGCCGGACAGGCGAAAAACTGTTTTTT.

The chain joins TRBV10-1 to TRBJ2-5; 13 positions match TRBD2. V was pared by 5 bases and J by 5 bases, with 8 bases of the junction left unmatched. The CDR3 sequence is 16 residues long. Germline V gene lookup returns CDR1 WNHNN and CDR2 SYGVQD (reference sequence). The DNA of the CDR3 is TGCGCCAGCAGTACCGGACTAGCGGGGGTTTCGGAGACCCAGTACTTC. Its protein product is CASSTGLAGVSETQYF.